The 30 T cell receptor beta chains presented below share a single source sample, sequenced in a study of cytomegalovirus exposure and HLA in healthy donors. Vbeta (60) and Jbeta (13) primers were used in the PCR. Sequencing was performed with immunoSEQ multiplex PCR; in TCRdb, only in-frame clones are kept and a portion is missing. The sample includes approximately 93,000 clones, 79% of them seen just once. The sequencing sample was made of PBMCs. The receptors stem from a male donor in good health and CMV-seropositive.

The chain joins TRBV2 to TRBJ1-2; 7 bases are a match to TRBD1. The CDR3 extends over 14 amino acids. In germline, CDR1 is SNHLY, CDR2 FYNNEI. The V segment lost 2 bases and the J segment 6 bases; nucleotides outside the gene matches: 6. CDR3 bases: TGTGCCAGCAGTGAAATGGGCAGGGGGGATGGCTACACCTTC. This translates into CASSEMGRGDGYTF.

This clone was seen only a few times. J is TRBJ1-2 and V is TRBV6-1; D is possibly TRBD1 (6 bases). The CDR3 is 16 amino acids. Germline loops: CDR1 MNHNS, CDR2 SASEGT. With 0 bases removed from V and 2 bases from J, the gap between germline ends came to 13 bases. CDR3 loop: CASSEAHRAQNYGYTF. The CDR3, as DNA: TGTGCCAGCAGTGAAGCGCACAGGGCGCAAAACTATGGCTACACCTTC.

The rearrangement uses TRBV5-1 and TRBJ2-1; tentatively, D is TRBD2 (5 bases). V gave up 0 bases and J gave up 6 bases, with 10 bases separating them. This CDR3 has 14 residues. CDR1 is SGHRS, CDR2 YFSETQ, per germline. For the CDR3, the DNA is TGCGCCAGCAGCTTGGAACTAGGAGGCAATGAGCAGTTCTTC. Translated, it gives CASSLELGGNEQFF.

Note on this clone: Sequence at one end of the junction differs from germline and may be a read error. This sequence joins TRBV30 and TRBJ2-5, with D unclear. The germline gives CDR1 GTSNPN, CDR2 SVGIG (reference sequence). The CDR3 extends over 11 amino acids. CDR3 amino acids: CAWSAPEAQYF. The CDR3 DNA reads TGTGCCTGGAGTGCCCCAGAGGCCCAGTACTTC.

J is TRBJ2-7 and V is TRBV6-6, with 8 nucleotides matching TRBD2. The germline V gene has CDR1 MNHNY and CDR2 SVGAGI (reference sequence). This CDR3 has 14 residues. After removal of 5 bases from V and 1 base from J, the junction contained 4 bases not matched to a gene. CDR3 in amino acids: CASSHRGGSYEQYF. CDR3 nucleotides: TGTGCCAGCAGTCACCGGGGGGGATCCTACGAGCAGTACTTC.

This clone has only one observation. CDR3 in DNA: TGTGCCAGTAGTGATATTAGGGGGGGGAACACTGAAGCTTTCTTT. This encodes CASSDIRGGNTEAFF. The V call is TRBV19, the J call TRBJ1-1; possibly TRBD1 for D (6 bases). V was pared by 5 bases and J by 1 base, with 14 bases between. CDR3 length equals 15 residues. CDR1 is LNHDA, CDR2 SQIVND, per germline (reference sequence).

This clone was seen just once. The chain has TRBV2 and TRBJ1-2, with D possibly TRBD1 on 5 matching bases. CDR1 SNHLY and CDR2 FYNNEI come from the germline V gene. The CDR3 spans 12 residues. V was clipped by 8 bases and J by 8 bases, with 15 bases between them. The CDR3 is CASQEGWGGYTF. The CDR3 bases are TGTGCCAGCCAGGAGGGGTGGGGGGGCTACACCTTC. Supplemented by reference TRBV2 and TRBJ1-2, the full variable domain reads EPEVTQTPSHQVTQMGQEVILRCVPISNHLYFYWYRQILGQKVEFLVSFYNNEISEKSEIFDDQFSVERPDGSNFTLKIRSTKLEDSAMYFCASQEGWGGYTFGSGTRLTVV.

This clone occurred once. The chain links TRBV6-5 to TRBJ1-2; the match to TRBD1 covers 9 bases. V shed 4 bases and J 5 bases; nucleotides not matched to a gene: 11. The CDR3 has 16 residues. Germline assignment: CDR1 MNHEY and CDR2 SVGAGI. CDR3 in DNA: TGTGCCAGCAGTTCCGGGACAGGGAAAATCGGGTATGGCTACACCTTC. This codes for CASSSGTGKIGYGYTF.

This sequence joins TRBV5-1 and TRBJ2-7, with D possibly TRBD1 on 6 matching bases. The CDR3 totals 14 residues. V shed 0 bases and J shed 3 bases, with 10 bases lying between them. Germline V gene data show CDR1 as SGHRS and CDR2 as YFSETQ. CDR3 residues: CASSLDRANYEQYF. CDR3 bases: TGCGCCAGCAGCTTGGACAGGGCGAACTACGAGCAGTACTTC.

The rearrangement links TRBV5-8 to TRBJ2-3; 8 nucleotides align to TRBD1. V lost 7 bases and J lost 0; bases outside the gene matches: 10. CDR1 SGHTS and CDR2 YDEGEE come from the germline V gene. This CDR3 region has 16 residues. In DNA form, the CDR3 reads TGTGCCAGCGCTTATCCGGACAGGGCCAGCACAGATACGCAGTATTTT. Its translation: CASAYPDRASTDTQYF.

This clone was counted a few times. The rearrangement joins TRBV29-1 to TRBJ1-1, with unresolved D. Trimming took 5 bases from V and 1 from J, leaving 17 bases between them. This CDR3 contains 15 residues. The germline gives CDR1 SQVTM, CDR2 ANQGSEA. The CDR3 nucleotides read TGCAGCGTTTTCGACCCTATTGAGGGGAACACTGAAGCTTTCTTT. Translation gives CSVFDPIEGNTEAFF.

The chain carries TRBV7-9 and TRBJ1-2; D not certain. Trimming left V 1 base short and J 8 bases short, with 8 bases between. CDR1 and CDR2 from the germline V gene are SEHNR and FQNEAQ (reference sequence). This CDR3 is built from 12 residues. The CDR3 reads CASSLEVGGYTF. The CDR3 DNA follows: TGTGCCAGCAGCTTAGAAGTTGGCGGCTACACCTTC. The full variable domain, completed using reference TRBV7-9 and TRBJ1-2, is DTGVSQNPRHKITKRGQNVTFRCDPISEHNRLYWYRQTLGQGPEFLTYFQNEAQLEKSRLLSDRFSAERPKGSFSTLEIQRTEQGDSAMYLCASSLEVGGYTFGSGTRLTVV.

The V gene is TRBV6-5, the J gene TRBJ1-4; D may be TRBD1 (5 bases). The germline V gene has CDR1 MNHEY and CDR2 SVGAGI. CDR3 size: 13 residues. V lost 4 bases to trimming and J lost 5 bases, with 8 bases between them. In DNA form, the CDR3 reads TGTGCCAGCAGTTGGCGACAGAATGAAAAACTGTTTTTT. Translated, it gives CASSWRQNEKLFF.

This chain joins TRBV15 and TRBJ1-3, with D unclear. Germline V lookup: CDR1 LNHNV, CDR2 YYDKDF (reference sequence). V was pared by 0 bases and J by 11 bases, with 8 bases between. This CDR3 is 12 amino acids long. The CDR3 bases are TGTGCCACCAGCAGAGATAGTATCTCCATATATTTT. Residues: CATSRDSISIYF.

The gene calls are TRBV25-1 and TRBJ2-3, with TRBD1 matching over 7 bases. The CDR3 runs to 14 residues. Trimming cost V 6 bases and J 5 bases; bases outside gene matches: 8. Per the germline V gene, CDR1 is MGHDK and CDR2 is SYGVNS. CDR3 loop: CASRDDRVGDTQYF. The CDR3 DNA reads TGTGCCAGCAGGGACGACAGGGTCGGAGATACGCAGTATTTT.

This clone was seen only a few times. The V gene is TRBV7-2, the J gene TRBJ1-1, with 7 bases that match TRBD1. CDR3 size: 12 residues. With 8 bases clipped from V and 7 bases from J, the junction kept 7 bases outside the gene matches. Germline values: CDR1 SGHTA, CDR2 FQGNSA. CDR3 in amino acids: CASGDRFLEAFF. The CDR3 DNA reads TGTGCCAGCGGGGACAGATTCCTTGAAGCTTTCTTT.

V is TRBV29-1 and J is TRBJ1-2; 7 bases map to TRBD1. Germline V gives CDR1 SQVTM, CDR2 ANQGSEA. V lost 3 bases to trimming and J lost 3 bases; unmatched junction nucleotides: 4. The CDR3 runs 13 residues. CDR3 region: CSVEETGHYGYTF. The CDR3 DNA sequence: TGCAGCGTTGAGGAGACAGGGCACTATGGCTACACCTTC. Full variable domain (remainder filled in from reference TRBV29-1 and TRBJ1-2): SAVISQKPSRDICQRGTSLTIQCQVDSQVTMMFWYRQQPGQSLTLIATANQGSEATYESGFVIDKFPISRPNLTFSTLTVSNMSPEDSSIYLCSVEETGHYGYTFGSGTRLTVV.

The sample holds a few counts of this clone. This sequence joins TRBV5-6 and TRBJ2-7, with D tentatively TRBD2 (6 bases). Germline CDR1 reads SGHDT; CDR2 reads YYEEEE. The CDR3 covers 14 residues. V was cut by 4 bases and J by 2 bases, with 13 bases left in between. Here the CDR3 DNA reads TGTGCCAGCAGCACCGGGACTCACACCTACGAGCAGTACTTC. This encodes CASSTGTHTYEQYF.

The V and J genes are TRBV5-1 and TRBJ1-2; D unresolved. The CDR3 contains 13 residues. Germline CDR1 SGHRS, CDR2 YFSETQ. The V and J ends lost 0 bases and 7 bases respectively, with 10 bases between them. The CDR3 region is CASSLEAAGGYTF. The CDR3 region has the DNA TGCGCCAGCAGCTTGGAGGCAGCGGGTGGCTACACCTTC.

CDR3 sequence: CASSLEDRIVPEAFF. DNA of the CDR3: TGTGCCAGCAGCTTAGAGGACAGGATAGTTCCTGAAGCTTTCTTT. The V call is TRBV7-9, the J call TRBJ1-1; 7 bases map to TRBD1. Trimming took 1 base from V and 6 from J; bases not matched to a gene: 8. This CDR3 contains 15 residues. Germline assignment: CDR1 SEHNR and CDR2 FQNEAQ (reference sequence). The variable domain in full, with the rest retrieved from reference TRBV7-9 and TRBJ1-1, is DTGVSQNPRHKITKRGQNVTFRCDPISEHNRLYWYRQTLGQGPEFLTYFQNEAQLEKSRLLSDRFSAERPKGSFSTLEIQRTEQGDSAMYLCASSLEDRIVPEAFFGQGTRLTVV.

This rearrangement joins TRBV12-5 to TRBJ2-1; 7 bases are shared with TRBD2. Germline-derived CDR1 and CDR2 are LGHNT and FRNRAP. The CDR3 extends over 13 amino acids. V shed 2 bases and J 5 bases; nucleotides not matched to a gene: 0. CDR3 sequence (DNA): TGTGCTAGTGGTTTGAGCGGGAACAATGAGCAGTTCTTC. Its protein is CASGLSGNNEQFF. The whole variable domain, remainder taken from reference TRBV12-5 and TRBJ2-1, is DARVTQTPRHKVTEMGQEVTMRCQPILGHNTVFWYRQTMMQGLELLAYFRNRAPLDDSGMPKDRFSAEMPDATLATLKIQPSEPRDSAVYFCASGLSGNNEQFFGPGTRLTVL.

The chain links TRBV7-9 to TRBJ2-7; D possibly corresponds to TRBD2 (5 bases). The CDR3 totals 12 residues. Germline assignment: CDR1 SEHNR and CDR2 FQNEAQ (reference sequence). V lost 5 bases, J lost 5 bases, and 10 bases lay in between. The CDR3 DNA is TGTGCCAGCAGCCCGGACGGGGACGAGCAGTACTTC. It specifies CASSPDGDEQYF.

This clone was found once. The chain uses TRBV15 and TRBJ1-4; D not certain. V gave up 2 bases and J gave up 7 bases, with 11 bases separating them. The length of the CDR3 is 14 residues. CDR1 LNHNV and CDR2 YYDKDF come from the germline V gene (reference sequence). This CDR3 is CATSRSMGSEKLFF. CDR3 nucleotides: TGTGCCACCAGCAGATCGATGGGGAGTGAAAAACTGTTTTTT.

J is TRBJ1-2 and V is TRBV5-1, with D possibly TRBD1 on 6 matching bases. Trimming shortened V by 5 bases and J by 7 bases, and 15 bases separated the two germline ends. Per germline, CDR1 SGHRS and CDR2 YFSETQ. The CDR3 runs to 13 residues. The CDR3: CASRVKDSLGYTF. The CDR3 nucleotides are TGCGCCAGCAGAGTTAAGGACAGCCTTGGCTACACCTTC.

The chain is built from TRBV29-1 and TRBJ2-2; the D is unclear. Germline V CDR1 and CDR2: SQVTM, ANQGSEA. The CDR3 totals 13 residues. The CDR3 region is CSGSADITGELFF. CDR3 DNA: TGCTCCGGCTCGGCAGACATCACCGGGGAGCTGTTTTTT.

The rearrangement links TRBV7-9 to TRBJ1-1, with D tentatively TRBD1 (5 bases). The CDR3 extends over 15 amino acids. The germline V and J ends were trimmed by 5 bases and 1 base, with 14 bases remaining between them. Germline CDR1 and CDR2: SEHNR and FQNEAQ (reference sequence). In DNA, the CDR3 is TGTGCCAGCAGCCCACCCGGACATCCGAACACTGAAGCTTTCTTT. Translation gives CASSPPGHPNTEAFF. The entire variable domain, with the rest obtained from reference TRBV7-9 and TRBJ1-1, is as follows: DTGVSQNPRHKITKRGQNVTFRCDPISEHNRLYWYRQTLGQGPEFLTYFQNEAQLEKSRLLSDRFSAERPKGSFSTLEIQRTEQGDSAMYLCASSPPGHPNTEAFFGQGTRLTVV.

The chain employs TRBV30 and TRBJ1-3; maybe TRBD1 (5 bases). CDR1 and CDR2 (germline): GTSNPN, SVGIG (reference sequence). Trimming took 2 bases from V and 4 from J, leaving 12 bases between them. The length of the CDR3 is 14 residues. CDR3 region: CAWSLTERGNTIYF. Written as DNA, the CDR3 is TGTGCCTGGAGTCTGACAGAGAGAGGAAACACCATATATTTT.

This clone was observed a single time. The CDR3 DNA is TGTGCCAGTAGCGGACAAGGCTCCTACGAGCAGTACTTC. It translates to CASSGQGSYEQYF. The chain combines TRBV19 with TRBJ2-7; D possibly corresponds to TRBD1 (5 bases). The V gene lost 6 bases and the J gene lost 0 bases, with 9 bases spanning the gap. The germline gives CDR1 LNHDA, CDR2 SQIVND (reference sequence). This CDR3 has 13 amino acids.

The chain couples TRBV9 to TRBJ1-1; no reliable D call. V was trimmed by 4 bases and J by 5 bases, leaving 6 bases between them. This CDR3 has 11 residues. CDR1 is SGDLS, CDR2 YYNGEE, per germline. CDR3 sequence: CASSPSTEAFF. The CDR3 nucleotides are TGTGCCAGCAGCCCGTCGACTGAAGCTTTCTTT.

This clone was seen a handful of times. The V and J genes are TRBV6-1 and TRBJ1-5; 7 bases are a match to TRBD1. Germline V CDR1 and CDR2: MNHNS, SASEGT. CDR3 length equals 14 residues. V lost 7 bases to trimming and J lost 7 bases; unmatched junction nucleotides: 10. The CDR3 DNA reads TGTGCCAGCAAGGAGGGGGCGCTTGGGCAGCCCCAGCATTTT. Protein product: CASKEGALGQPQHF.